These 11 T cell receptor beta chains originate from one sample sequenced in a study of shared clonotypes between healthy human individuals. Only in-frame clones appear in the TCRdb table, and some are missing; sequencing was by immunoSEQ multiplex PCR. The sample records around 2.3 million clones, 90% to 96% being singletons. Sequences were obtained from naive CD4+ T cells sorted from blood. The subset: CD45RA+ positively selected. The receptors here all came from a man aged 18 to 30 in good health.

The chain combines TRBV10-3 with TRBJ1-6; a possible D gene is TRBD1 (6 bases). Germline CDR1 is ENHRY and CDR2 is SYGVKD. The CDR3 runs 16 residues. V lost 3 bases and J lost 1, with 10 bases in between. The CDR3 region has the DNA TGTGCCATCAGTGACAACAGGGCATCCTATAATTCACCCCTCCACTTT. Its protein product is CAISDNRASYNSPLHF.

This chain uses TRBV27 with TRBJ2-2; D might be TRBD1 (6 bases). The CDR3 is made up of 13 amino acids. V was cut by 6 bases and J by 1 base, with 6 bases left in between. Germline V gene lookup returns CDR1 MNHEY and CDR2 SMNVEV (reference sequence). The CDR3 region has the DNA TGTGCCAGCAGGGGACAGAACACCGGGGAGCTGTTTTTT. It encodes CASRGQNTGELFF.

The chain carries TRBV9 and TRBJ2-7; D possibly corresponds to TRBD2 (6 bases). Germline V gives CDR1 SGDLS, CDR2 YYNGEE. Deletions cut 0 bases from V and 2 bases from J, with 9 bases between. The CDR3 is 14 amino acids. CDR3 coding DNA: TGTGCCAGCAGCGTAGACCTAGCGACCTACGAGCAGTACTTC. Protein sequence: CASSVDLATYEQYF.

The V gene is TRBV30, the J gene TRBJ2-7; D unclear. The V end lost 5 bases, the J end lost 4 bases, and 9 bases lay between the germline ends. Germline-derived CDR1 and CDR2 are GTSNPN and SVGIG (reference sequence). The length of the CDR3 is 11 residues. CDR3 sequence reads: CAWVASYEQYF. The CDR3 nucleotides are TGTGCCTGGGTAGCCAGTTACGAGCAGTACTTC.

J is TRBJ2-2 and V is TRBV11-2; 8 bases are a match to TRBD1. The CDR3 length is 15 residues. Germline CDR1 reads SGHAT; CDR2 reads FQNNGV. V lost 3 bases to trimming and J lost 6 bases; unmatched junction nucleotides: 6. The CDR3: CASSLTGVYAGELFF. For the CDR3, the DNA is TGTGCCAGCAGCTTGACAGGGGTTTATGCCGGGGAGCTGTTTTTT. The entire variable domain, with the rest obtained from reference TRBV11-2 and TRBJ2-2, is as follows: EAGVAQSPRYKIIEKRQSVAFWCNPISGHATLYWYQQILGQGPKLLIQFQNNGVVDDSQLPKDRFSAERLKGVDSTLKIQPAKLEDSAVYLCASSLTGVYAGELFFGEGSRLTVL.

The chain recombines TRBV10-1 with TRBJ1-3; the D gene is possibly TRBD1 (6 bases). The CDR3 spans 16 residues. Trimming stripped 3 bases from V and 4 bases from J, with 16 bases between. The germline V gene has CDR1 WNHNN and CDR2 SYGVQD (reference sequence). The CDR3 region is CASSDLTQGRGNTIYF. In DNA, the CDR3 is TGCGCCAGCAGTGACCTTACACAGGGACGCGGAAACACCATATATTTT.

DNA of the CDR3: TGTGCCTGGAGTCTGGTCTCCTATAATTCACCCCTCCACTTT. Translation: CAWSLVSYNSPLHF. The rearrangement uses TRBV30 and TRBJ1-6; D is unresolved. The CDR3 runs to 14 residues. Germline lookup yields CDR1 GTSNPN and CDR2 SVGIG (reference sequence). V lost 2 bases, J lost 0 bases, and 5 bases lay in between. Looking up the rest from reference TRBV30 and TRBJ1-6 gives the full variable domain: SQTIHQWPATLVQPVGSPLSLECTVEGTSNPNLYWYRQAAGRGLQLLFYSVGIGQISSEVPQNLSASRPQDRQFILSSKKLLLSDSGFYLCAWSLVSYNSPLHFGNGTRLTVT.

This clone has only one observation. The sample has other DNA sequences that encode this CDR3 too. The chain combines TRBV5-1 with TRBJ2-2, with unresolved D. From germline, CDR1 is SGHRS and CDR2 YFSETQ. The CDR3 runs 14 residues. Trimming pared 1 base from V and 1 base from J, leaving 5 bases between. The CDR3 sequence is CASSLLGNTGELFF. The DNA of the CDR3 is TGCGCCAGCAGCTTGCTGGGGAACACCGGGGAGCTGTTTTTT.

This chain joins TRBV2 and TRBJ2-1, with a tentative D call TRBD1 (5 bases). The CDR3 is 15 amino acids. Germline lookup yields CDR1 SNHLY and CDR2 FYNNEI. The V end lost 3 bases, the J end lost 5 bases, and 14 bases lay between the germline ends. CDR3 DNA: TGTGCCAGCAGTGACTCGGCAGGGTGGAACAATGAGCAGTTCTTC. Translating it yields CASSDSAGWNNEQFF. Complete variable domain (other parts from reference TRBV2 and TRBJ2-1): EPEVTQTPSHQVTQMGQEVILRCVPISNHLYFYWYRQILGQKVEFLVSFYNNEISEKSEIFDDQFSVERPDGSNFTLKIRSTKLEDSAMYFCASSDSAGWNNEQFFGPGTRLTVL.

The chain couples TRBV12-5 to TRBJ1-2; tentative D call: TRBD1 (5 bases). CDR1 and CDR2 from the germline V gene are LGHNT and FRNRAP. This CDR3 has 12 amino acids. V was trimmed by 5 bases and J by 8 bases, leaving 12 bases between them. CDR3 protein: CASGGDAPGYTF. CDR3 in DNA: TGTGCTAGTGGTGGGGACGCCCCGGGCTACACCTTC.

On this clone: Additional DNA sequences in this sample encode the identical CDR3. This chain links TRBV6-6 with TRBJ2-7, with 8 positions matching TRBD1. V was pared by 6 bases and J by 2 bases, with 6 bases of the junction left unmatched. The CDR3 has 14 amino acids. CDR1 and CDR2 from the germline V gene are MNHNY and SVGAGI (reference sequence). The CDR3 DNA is TGTGCCAGCAGCGGGACAGGATGGGCCTACGAGCAGTACTTC. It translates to CASSGTGWAYEQYF.